Presented here are 7 T cell receptor beta chains from one specimen sequenced in a study of early T cells in non-severe SARS-CoV-2 infection. TCRdb ran MiXCR on the 5' RACE reads and lists one entry per CDR3 protein. The sample carries over 85,000 distinct CDR3 sequences, about 12% recorded once. Material: whole blood. The receptors come from an adult who was a healthcare worker with PCR-confirmed SARS-CoV-2 infection or an uninfected control (not recorded which).

This chain uses TRBV20-1 with TRBJ1-4; D is perhaps TRBD1 (5 bases). V lost 6 bases, J lost 5 bases, and 13 bases lay in between. CDR3 length: 13 residues. The germline V gene encodes CDR1 DFQATT and CDR2 SNEGSKA (reference sequence). CDR3 residues: CSARDGTNEKLFF. In DNA form, the CDR3 reads TGCAGTGCCCGGGACGGCACCAATGAAAAACTGTTTTTT.

The CDR3 DNA sequence: TGCAGCGTCCCCGGGACACTTCCCTACGAGCAGTACTTC. It codes for CSVPGTLPYEQYF. This chain links TRBV29-1 with TRBJ2-7, with TRBD1 as a possible D gene (6 bases). The CDR3 covers 13 residues. V was clipped by 6 bases and J by 2 bases, with 14 bases between them. Germline values: CDR1 SQVTM, CDR2 ANQGSEA.

J is TRBJ2-1 and V is TRBV20-1, with a possible D match to TRBD2 (6 bases). The germline V and J ends were trimmed by 2 bases and 4 bases, with 12 bases remaining between them. This CDR3 spans 14 amino acids. CDR1 is DFQATT and CDR2 is SNEGSKA in the germline V gene (reference sequence). The CDR3 is CSARMLARYNEQFF. The CDR3 DNA sequence: TGCAGTGCTAGAATGCTAGCGCGATACAATGAGCAGTTCTTC.

The sample holds a few counts of this clonotype. The chain carries TRBV7-9 and TRBJ1-1, with 7 positions matching TRBD1. The CDR3 totals 14 residues. V trimming: 5 bases; J trimming: 1 base; junction bases outside the gene matches: 4. CDR1 is SEHNR and CDR2 is FQNEAQ in the germline V gene (reference sequence). CDR3 coding DNA: TGTGCCAGCAGCAGAGACAGGGCGAACACTGAAGCTTTCTTT. As protein: CASSRDRANTEAFF.

There are many counts of this clonotype. The genes are TRBV20-1 and TRBJ2-1; 7 nucleotides agree with TRBD1. CDR3 length: 14 residues. With V trimmed by 5 bases and J by 9 bases, 13 bases remained unmatched. Germline loops: CDR1 DFQATT, CDR2 SNEGSKA (reference sequence). In DNA form, the CDR3 reads TGCAGTGCTGGGAGACAGGGTCTGGCCAGTGAGCAGTTCTTC. Its protein product is CSAGRQGLASEQFF.

Only a few counts were recorded for this clonotype. The chain is built from TRBV28 and TRBJ2-1; D call uncertain. CDR3 length: 17 residues. V lost 3 bases, J lost 4 bases, and 19 bases lay in between. Germline assignment: CDR1 MDHEN and CDR2 SYDVKM. The CDR3 sequence is CASSFPMTGIQYNEQFF. CDR3 sequence (DNA): TGTGCCAGCAGTTTCCCGATGACTGGGATTCAATACAATGAGCAGTTCTTC. Complete variable domain (other parts from reference TRBV28 and TRBJ2-1): DVKVTQSSRYLVKRTGEKVFLECVQDMDHENMFWYRQDPGLGLRLIYFSYDVKMKEKGDIPEGYSVSREKKERFSLILESASTNQTSMYLCASSFPMTGIQYNEQFFGPGTRLTVL.

The CDR3 region has the DNA TGCGCCAGCAGCCAAGATCGGGGCACTGAAGCTTTCTTT. This encodes CASSQDRGTEAFF. The chain has TRBV4-1 and TRBJ1-1, with D uncertain. This CDR3 has 13 amino acids. Trimming removed 0 bases from V and 4 bases from J, with 6 bases in between. CDR1 and CDR2 (germline): MGHRA, YSYEKL.